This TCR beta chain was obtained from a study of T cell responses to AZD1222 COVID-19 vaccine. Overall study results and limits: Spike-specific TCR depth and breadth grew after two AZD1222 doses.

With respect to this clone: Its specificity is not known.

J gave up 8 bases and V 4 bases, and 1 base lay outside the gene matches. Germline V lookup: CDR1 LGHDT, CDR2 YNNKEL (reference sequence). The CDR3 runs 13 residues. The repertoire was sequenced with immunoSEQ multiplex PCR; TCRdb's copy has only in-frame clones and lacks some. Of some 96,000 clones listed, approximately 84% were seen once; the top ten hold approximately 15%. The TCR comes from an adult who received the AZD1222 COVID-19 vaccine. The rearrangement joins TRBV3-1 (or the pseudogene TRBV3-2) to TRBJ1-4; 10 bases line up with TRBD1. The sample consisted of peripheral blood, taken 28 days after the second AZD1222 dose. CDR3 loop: CASSLTGGEKLFF. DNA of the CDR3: TGTGCCAGCAGCCTGACAGGGGGCGAAAAACTGTTTTTT.